Presented here are 6 T cell receptor beta chains from one specimen sequenced in a study of shared clonotypes between healthy human individuals. Produced via immunoSEQ multiplex PCR; TCRdb's table is partial and in-frame only. This sample has 2.3 million or so clones, with approximately 95% found just once. Sequences were obtained from naive CD4+ T cells from PBMCs. The subset denotes: CD45RA+ positively selected. Receptor source: a man between 18 and 35 years old in good health. Some clones in this sample may be carry-over from other donors' samples.

The chain has TRBV7-3 and TRBJ2-7; D remains unclear. Per germline, CDR1 SGHTA and CDR2 FQGTGA. CDR3 length: 16 amino acids. V was shortened by 5 bases and J by 6 bases, with 23 bases between the two germline ends. CDR3 protein: CASSQCGAEELIEQYF. The CDR3 coding sequence is TGTGCCAGCAGCCAGTGTGGCGCCGAGGAGTTGATCGAGCAGTACTTC.

The J gene is TRBJ2-5, the V gene TRBV6-1; a possible D gene is TRBD1 (5 bases). The length of the CDR3 is 15 residues. CDR1 and CDR2 from the germline V gene are MNHNS and SASEGT. Trimming pared 4 bases from V and 2 bases from J, leaving 14 bases between. The CDR3 DNA follows: TGTGCCAGCAGTGTTCTACAGGCACAACAAGAGACCCAGTACTTC. Translating it yields CASSVLQAQQETQYF.

About this clone itself: The sample holds other DNA sequences that translate to the same CDR3. The chain employs TRBV29-1 and TRBJ2-1; D is uncertain. Trimming took 1 base from V and 3 from J, leaving 7 bases between them. Germline CDR1 and CDR2: SQVTM and ANQGSEA. The length of the CDR3 is 13 residues. For the CDR3, the DNA is TGCAGCGTTGAAGGCGGTAACTACAATGAGCAGTTCTTC. This encodes CSVEGGNYNEQFF.

The chain links TRBV29-1 to TRBJ2-3, with D tentatively TRBD2 (5 bases). CDR3 length: 17 residues. Trimming cost V 2 bases and J 2 bases, with 20 bases left between them. Germline V gene sequence: CDR1 SQVTM, CDR2 ANQGSEA. The CDR3 loop reads CSVETRSGRGHTDTQYF. For the CDR3, the DNA is TGCAGCGTTGAAACTCGGTCAGGTCGAGGGCACACAGATACGCAGTATTTT.

The V gene is TRBV2, the J gene TRBJ1-2; D is ambiguous. The CDR3 consists of 13 residues. Germline V gene sequence: CDR1 SNHLY, CDR2 FYNNEI. V lost 8 bases and J lost 5, with 15 bases in between. Here the CDR3 reads CASGRGGGYGYTF. CDR3 DNA sequence: TGTGCCAGCGGAAGAGGCGGTGGGTATGGCTACACCTTC.

The V call is TRBV18, the J call TRBJ1-1, with unresolved D. The CDR3 sequence is 14 residues long. CDR1 KGHSH and CDR2 LQKENI come from the germline V gene. Trimming removed 4 bases from V and 1 base from J, with 10 bases in between. The CDR3 region has the DNA TGTGCCAGCTCACTCTCGGGGAAGAACACTGAAGCTTTCTTT. It yields the protein CASSLSGKNTEAFF.